The clone carrying this T cell receptor (beta chain) has more than one count but fewer than ten. The antigen is undetermined. The CDR3 is made up of 16 amino acids. Germline V CDR1 and CDR2: SEHNR, FQNEAQ (reference sequence). Trimming cost V 0 bases and J 1 base, with 11 bases left between them. A 5'RACE template-switching step, the method used to make TCR cDNA, added a universal primer site and UMIs. Each CDR3 protein gets one entry after TCRdb re-called the 5' RACE reads with MiXCR. The table has about 510,000 distinct CDR3 sequences, 21% seen once. The data derive from a study of T cells after yellow fever vaccination. Study-wide results and caveats: Booster sampling recovered most clones from primary vaccination (96% CD4, around 90% CD8).

The sequences come from PBMCs, collected around 3 weeks after the first yellow fever vaccination. This TCR was recovered from a man between 18 and 35 years old who received the YFV17D yellow fever vaccine. The gene calls are TRBV7-9 and TRBJ2-3; tentatively, D is TRBD1 (5 bases). This CDR3 is CASSLAQGSGTDTQYF. Written as DNA, the CDR3 is TGTGCCAGCAGCTTAGCGCAGGGTTCGGGCACAGATACGCAGTATTTT.